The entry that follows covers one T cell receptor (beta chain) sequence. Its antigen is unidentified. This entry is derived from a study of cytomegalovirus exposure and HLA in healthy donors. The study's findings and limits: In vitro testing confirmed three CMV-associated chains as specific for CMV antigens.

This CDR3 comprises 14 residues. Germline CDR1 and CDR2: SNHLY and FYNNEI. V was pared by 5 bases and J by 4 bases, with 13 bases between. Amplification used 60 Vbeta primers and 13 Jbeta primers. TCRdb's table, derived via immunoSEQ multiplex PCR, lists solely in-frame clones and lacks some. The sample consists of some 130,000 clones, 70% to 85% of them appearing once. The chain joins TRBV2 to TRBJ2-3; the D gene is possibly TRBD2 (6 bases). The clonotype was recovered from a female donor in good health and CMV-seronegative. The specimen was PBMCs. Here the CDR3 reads CASSPRLGADTQYF. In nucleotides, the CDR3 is TGTGCCAGCAGTCCACGACTAGGCGCAGATACGCAGTATTTT.